These 2 T cell receptor beta chains originate from one sample sequenced in a study of T cell clonotyping in hematopoietic cell transplantation. Time point given: recipient sample about 28 days before transplant, after cytoreduction. Sequencing used immunoSEQ multiplex PCR; TCRdb keeps in-frame clones, though not all of them. The repertoire includes approximately 22,000 clones, roughly 90% of them detected once, and 3.5% to 4% sits in the top ten. This material consisted of peripheral blood mononuclear cells, taken before stem cell transplant. These receptors all come from a man in his late teens or twenties with biphenotypic leukemia. Some clones in this sample may be carry-over from other donors' samples.

The chain joins TRBV7-8 to TRBJ2-1; a weak D match, TRBD1 (6 bases). Germline V gives CDR1 SGHVS, CDR2 FQNEAQ. The V gene lost 3 bases and the J gene lost 10 bases, with 19 bases spanning the gap. The CDR3 has 15 residues. The CDR3, as DNA: TGTGCCAGCAGCTTGAACAGGGCTTGGTTAGGGGAGCAGTTCTTC. Translation: CASSLNRAWLGEQFF.

V gene TRBV4-3 combines with J gene TRBJ2-3, with 9 positions matching TRBD1. Trimming at V came to 1 base and at J to 5 bases, leaving 7 bases not matched to a gene. This CDR3 is built from 16 residues. Germline-derived CDR1 and CDR2 are LGHNA and YSLEER. CDR3: CASSQVWDRERDTQYF. CDR3 nucleotides: TGCGCCAGCAGCCAAGTTTGGGACAGGGAGAGAGATACGCAGTATTTT.